One sample yielded the 24 T cell receptor beta chains listed below, sequenced in a study of T cells in Graves' hyperthyroidism and ophthalmopathy (dated by TCRdb to between 2018 and 2021). Libraries came from multiplex PCR. Data came from an Illumina HiSeq 2000. The TCR beta CDR3 regions were amplified from RNA transcripts. A first-round RT-PCR of the TCR CDR3 used the HTBI primer set with the Qiagen OneStep RT-PCR kit. TCRdb trimmed the raw reads at Q25, called clones with MiXCR and kept productive beta chains. All rows with the same CDR3 protein become a single entry with the most common DNA and genes. For this sample the table gives approximately 330,000 distinct CDR3 sequences, of which under 25% were detected only once. Around half of the sample comes from the top ten. Specimen: blood. The receptors shown here come from a woman aged 45 to 65 with Graves' hyperthyroidism.

This clonotype was counted between two and nine times. The chain uses TRBV28 and TRBJ2-5, with 9 bases matching TRBD2. V lost 8 bases, J lost 5 bases, and 12 bases stayed unmatched. This CDR3 has 15 amino acids. Germline lookup yields CDR1 MDHEN and CDR2 SYDVKM. The CDR3: CASGPPRGGAETQYF. Here the CDR3 DNA reads TGTGCCAGCGGCCCTCCGCGGGGGGGCGCGGAGACCCAGTACTTC.

This clonotype was recorded at least ten times. The chain employs TRBV5-1 and TRBJ2-2; TRBD2 is a possible D gene (6 bases). The germline CDR1 and CDR2 sequences are SGHRS and YFSETQ. The CDR3 spans 18 residues. Deletions cut 3 bases from V and 2 bases from J, with 20 bases between. In DNA, the CDR3 is TGCGCCAGCAGCTCCGGGGGTGGTGGAGGGCGCAACACCGGGGAGCTGTTTTTT. Its translation is CASSSGGGGGRNTGELFF.

In this sample, this clonotype turned up a few times. The genes are TRBV10-3 and TRBJ1-1; D ambiguous. The CDR3 contains 14 residues. V was clipped by 3 bases and J by 0 bases, with 8 bases between them. The germline gives CDR1 ENHRY, CDR2 SYGVKD. The CDR3: CAISDTRVNTEAFF. CDR3 sequence (DNA): TGTGCCATCAGTGACACCCGGGTGAACACTGAAGCTTTCTTT.

The chain employs TRBV7-9 and TRBJ1-4, with TRBD1 identical over 8 bases. Germline CDR1 and CDR2: SEHNR and FQNEAQ (reference sequence). The CDR3 runs 16 residues. The V and J ends lost 7 bases and 3 bases, in that order; junction bases with no gene match: 10. The CDR3 protein is CASTQGAEGSNEKLFF. The CDR3 DNA sequence: TGTGCCAGCACGCAGGGGGCGGAAGGGTCTAATGAAAAACTGTTTTTT.

Many counts were recorded for this clonotype. The genes are TRBV30 and TRBJ1-5; 9 positions match TRBD1. With V trimmed by 5 bases and J by 7 bases, 9 bases remained unmatched. CDR1 is GTSNPN and CDR2 is SVGIG in the germline V gene (reference sequence). This CDR3 has 14 residues. DNA for the CDR3: TGTGCCTGGTCCACCCGGACAGGGGTCCAGCCCCAGCATTTT. Translation: CAWSTRTGVQPQHF.

The table lists this clonotype with many counts. The V and J genes are TRBV28 and TRBJ2-1; the match to TRBD2 covers 13 bases. V dropped 6 bases and J dropped 8; count of bases not matched to a gene: 4. The V gene's germline CDR1 is MDHEN and CDR2 SYDVKM. This CDR3 is built from 14 residues. The DNA for the CDR3 is TGTGCCAGCAGCAGGACTAGCGGGAGTTATGAGCAGTTCTTC. This translates into CASSRTSGSYEQFF.

V is TRBV20-1 and J is TRBJ1-4; 7 bases line up with TRBD1. Germline CDR1 and CDR2: DFQATT and SNEGSKA (reference sequence). With 6 bases clipped from V and 5 bases from J, the junction kept 12 bases outside the gene matches. The CDR3 totals 15 residues. In DNA, the CDR3 is TGCAGTGCCTCGATAGGGGGCCCGCCCAATGAAAAACTGTTTTTT. This translates into CSASIGGPPNEKLFF.

This clonotype was found many times. This sequence joins TRBV10-3 and TRBJ2-7; D perhaps matches TRBD1 (6 bases). Germline CDR1 ENHRY, CDR2 SYGVKD. This CDR3 comprises 14 residues. V lost 7 bases and J 2 bases, leaving 15 bases between the germline ends. CDR3 sequence: CAIKKAGDTYEQYF. DNA for the CDR3: TGTGCCATCAAGAAGGCAGGGGACACCTACGAGCAGTACTTC.

This clonotype was seen a few times. The J gene is TRBJ1-4, the V gene TRBV4-1, with 10 nucleotides matching TRBD1. With 1 base clipped from V and 7 bases from J, the junction kept 3 bases outside the gene matches. Germline-derived CDR1 and CDR2 are MGHRA and YSYEKL. The CDR3 contains 15 residues. The CDR3 coding sequence is TGCGCCAGCAGCCAAGCGGACAGGGGGAGTGAAAAACTGTTTTTT. This sequence encodes CASSQADRGSEKLFF.

This clonotype was picked up many times. V usage is TRBV6-1 and J usage is TRBJ1-1, with D tentatively TRBD1 (6 bases). Trimming cost V 6 bases and J 5 bases, with 16 bases left between them. Germline V gene data show CDR1 as MNHNS and CDR2 as SASEGT. The CDR3 length is 14 residues. CDR3 protein: CASRIQGDQTEAFF. The CDR3 DNA reads TGTGCCAGCAGGATACAGGGAGACCAAACTGAAGCTTTCTTT.

Only a few counts were recorded for this clonotype. The gene calls are TRBV19 and TRBJ1-1, with unresolved D. CDR3 length: 15 residues. The ends were cut back, 6 bases at V and 2 bases at J, with 16 bases in the middle. In germline, CDR1 is LNHDA, CDR2 SQIVND (reference sequence). The CDR3 loop reads CASRSRPESNTEAFF. The CDR3, as DNA: TGTGCCAGTAGGTCTCGGCCGGAGAGTAACACTGAAGCTTTCTTT.

At least ten counts were recorded for this clonotype. The chain links TRBV11-2 to TRBJ1-6, with TRBD1 matching over 9 bases. V lost 6 bases to trimming and J lost 7 bases; unmatched junction nucleotides: 7. The CDR3 has 15 residues. Germline lookup yields CDR1 SGHAT and CDR2 FQNNGV. As DNA, the CDR3 is TGTGCCAGCAGACCCTCCGGGACAGGGAATTCACCCCTCCACTTT. Translating gives CASRPSGTGNSPLHF.

This clonotype was observed at least ten times. The chain carries TRBV5-6 and TRBJ1-2; D is unresolved. CDR3 length: 16 amino acids. The V gene lost 0 bases and the J gene lost 4 bases, with 16 bases spanning the gap. In germline, CDR1 is SGHDT, CDR2 YYEEEE. CDR3 residues: CASSLGEQRALYGYTF. In DNA, the CDR3 is TGTGCCAGCAGCTTGGGGGAACAGAGAGCCCTCTATGGCTACACCTTC.

In this sample, this clonotype turned up a few times. V and J are TRBV14 and TRBJ2-1; tentatively, D is TRBD1 (6 bases). V was clipped by 5 bases and J by 2 bases, with 16 bases between them. Germline V gives CDR1 SGHDN, CDR2 FVKESK. The CDR3 covers 16 residues. The CDR3 DNA sequence: TGTGCCAGCAGCTCTCCCGGGACACTTCCCTACAATGAGCAGTTCTTC. Translating it yields CASSSPGTLPYNEQFF.

There are a few counts of this clonotype. The rearrangement links TRBV10-3 to TRBJ1-2, with 10 bases matching TRBD1. The germline V gene encodes CDR1 ENHRY and CDR2 SYGVKD. Trimming at V came to 6 bases and at J to 8 bases, leaving 3 bases not matched to a gene. The CDR3 has 12 residues. CDR3 sequence: CAIRGQGRGYTF. As DNA, the CDR3 is TGTGCCATCAGGGGACAGGGGAGAGGCTACACCTTC.

V usage is TRBV7-2 and J usage is TRBJ2-4; TRBD2 might be the D (5 bases). Trimming took 2 bases from V and 3 from J, leaving 17 bases between them. Germline V gene lookup returns CDR1 SGHTA and CDR2 FQGNSA. This CDR3 spans 17 amino acids. CDR3 sequence (DNA): TGTGCCAGCAGCTTAAGGACTTCACTGCAACTCAAAAACATTCAGTACTTC. This translates into CASSLRTSLQLKNIQYF.

Ten or more counts support this clonotype. V gene TRBV14 combines with J gene TRBJ1-6; D might be TRBD1 (6 bases). This CDR3 region has 16 residues. V was clipped by 3 bases and J by 8 bases, with 17 bases between them. Germline CDR1 and CDR2: SGHDN and FVKESK. The CDR3 DNA is TGTGCCAGCAGCCACCGAGGGCGAGGGGGAGATTCACCCCTCCACTTT. Translation gives CASSHRGRGGDSPLHF.

Many counts were recorded for this clonotype. J is TRBJ2-7 and V is TRBV5-1; D not certain. Trimming removed 0 bases from V and 3 bases from J, with 7 bases in between. From germline, CDR1 is SGHRS and CDR2 YFSETQ. The CDR3 consists of 13 residues. The DNA of the CDR3 is TGCGCCAGCAGCTTGGACTTAGGCTACGAGCAGTACTTC. Amino acids: CASSLDLGYEQYF.

In this sample, this clonotype turned up many times. This sequence joins TRBV20-1 and TRBJ1-5; D possibly corresponds to TRBD1 (5 bases). V was clipped by 3 bases and J by 2 bases, with 11 bases between them. The CDR3 totals 14 residues. Germline CDR1 and CDR2: DFQATT and SNEGSKA (reference sequence). The CDR3 here is CSASLQGGNQPQHF. CDR3 bases: TGCAGTGCTAGTTTGCAGGGAGGCAATCAGCCCCAGCATTTT.

This clonotype has only a few counts. A much larger clone differs from this one at a single base, so this may be a read error. V gene TRBV28 combines with J gene TRBJ2-3; D ambiguous. Germline assignment: CDR1 MDHEN and CDR2 SYDVKM. The CDR3 extends over 11 amino acids. CDR3 DNA sequence: TGTGCCAGCAGCGACACAGATATGCAGTATTTT. Protein product: CASSDTDMQYF. The full variable domain, with the rest looked up from reference TRBV28 and TRBJ2-3, is DVKVTQSSRYLVKRTGEKVFLECVQDMDHENMFWYRQDPGLGLRLIYFSYDVKMKEKGDIPEGYSVSREKKERFSLILESASTNQTSMYLCASSDTDMQYFGPGTRLTVL.

This clonotype showed up just a few times. This chain uses TRBV3-1 with TRBJ2-3, with D hard to call. V lost 1 base to trimming and J lost 2 bases, with 7 bases between them. This CDR3 is 14 amino acids long. Per germline, CDR1 LGHDT and CDR2 YNNKEL (reference sequence). The CDR3 sequence: CASSQGSNTDTQYF. CDR3 bases: TGTGCCAGCAGCCAAGGGAGTAACACAGATACGCAGTATTTT.

Many counts were recorded for this clonotype. This chain joins TRBV20-1 and TRBJ1-5, with TRBD1 as a possible D gene (5 bases). The V gene's germline CDR1 is DFQATT and CDR2 SNEGSKA (reference sequence). CDR3 length: 14 amino acids. With 0 bases removed from V and 4 bases from J, the gap between germline ends came to 10 bases. In DNA form, the CDR3 reads TGCAGTGCTAGAGAGGGCAGGGTGAATCAGCCCCAGCATTTT. Amino acids: CSAREGRVNQPQHF.

This clonotype was recorded only once. V usage is TRBV4-1 and J usage is TRBJ1-5; D not resolved. CDR3 length: 14 amino acids. V lost 3 bases to trimming and J lost 0 bases, with 6 bases between them. Germline CDR1 and CDR2: MGHRA and YSYEKL. The CDR3 reads CASSQSISNQPQHF. CDR3 DNA sequence: TGCGCCAGCAGCCAGTCGATTAGCAATCAGCCCCAGCATTTT.

The chain couples TRBV12-3 or TRBV12-4 to TRBJ2-1, with D possibly TRBD2 on 6 matching bases. The CDR3 contains 15 residues. Deletions cut 3 bases from V and 7 bases from J, with 16 bases between. CDR3 amino acids: CASSFLFGGWNEQFF. Here the CDR3 DNA reads TGTGCCAGCAGTTTCTTATTTGGGGGGTGGAATGAGCAGTTCTTC.